This entry is about one T cell receptor (beta chain). The target antigen is unknown. Distinct nucleotide sequences in the sample also encode this CDR3. This sample is part of a study of shared clonotypes between healthy human individuals. About the research overall: A donor's plate count was three for CD4 naive and three for CD4 memory; CD8 naive had two and CD8 memory one.

Findings of the study overall: Unshared clonotypes carried lower generation probabilities than those common to all four donors. Richness estimates generally favored naive over memory subsets.

CDR1 is MNHEY, CDR2 SVGAGI, per germline. This CDR3 has 15 amino acids. J was trimmed by 4 bases and V by 2 bases; bases with no gene match: 7. CD45RO-negative, CCR7-positively selected cells formed the naive CD8 fraction, excluding terminally differentiated effector memory CD45RA+ cells. This table comes from immunoSEQ multiplex PCR, and its TCRdb copy is limited to in-frame clones, with some not included. Of about 2 million clones in the sample, roughly 94% were seen once. J is TRBJ2-5 and V is TRBV6-5; 7 bases align to TRBD1. This TCR derives from a young man in good health. The sequenced sample consisted of naive CD8+ T cells sorted from blood. CDR3 region: CASSYGSGGAETQYF. As DNA, the CDR3 is TGTGCCAGCAGTTACGGTTCAGGGGGAGCAGAGACCCAGTACTTC.